Detailed here is one TCR beta chain. The study recruited people aged roughly 18 to 100 years across roughly 25 US areas. The study assigned cohorts using participant-reported clinical history. Trimming removed 4 bases from V and 6 bases from J; junction bases left unmatched: 6. The CDR3 consists of 14 residues. Germline V lookup: CDR1 LGHDT, CDR2 YNNKEL (reference sequence). The data derive from a study of blood T cell repertoires in COVID-19. Study information: Some COVID-19 samples were acute and others convalescent; all came from the United States, Italy and Spain.

The authors' processing: Reference gene primer amplification in the assay estimated nucleated cell counts. Method: immunoSEQ multiplex PCR; TCRdb's copy keeps in-frame clones and lacks some. V and J calls and clone size follow that table, whereas D and trimming were derived from the DNA. Of about 400,000 clones in the sample, approximately 87% were seen once. The material sequenced was PBMCs or T cells enriched from blood (not recorded which). The source is a woman aged 45-59 years who had recovered from COVID-19. The V call is TRBV3-1 (or the pseudogene TRBV3-2), the J call TRBJ1-5; 7 bases fit TRBD1. CDR3 sequence: CASSLTDRVQPQHF. As DNA, the CDR3 is TGTGCCAGCAGCCTCACAGACAGGGTTCAGCCCCAGCATTTT.